This TCR beta chain was observed in a study of blood T cell repertoires in COVID-19 (dated by TCRdb to about 2020). With respect to the entire study: Collaborator samples came from the United States, Italy and Spain and covered acute and convalescent phases of COVID-19. Where available, HLA class I and class II types were taken from metadata supplied by the sample provider and were not determined by assay-based typing. Subjects who had been exposed to COVID-19, were actively infected with it, or had recovered from it provided the deeply sampled blood TCRbeta repertoires that made up the dataset. Samples were obtained from the ongoing ImmuneRACE study (first 160 participants) and from roughly 1,300 subjects provided by 6 global collaborators. A freely available public database, intended as a resource for researchers studying the immune response to SARS-CoV-2, is where the repertoires were released. A de-identified subject ID, COVID-19 status, age in years and sex were almost always included in the sample metadata. The prospective study material was composed of cDNA or gDNA derived from T cells, B-cell-depleted T cells, or PBMCs. Points the paper makes about the study in general: The quantity of clinical and demographic metadata differed by source and by participant and was supplied without curation.

V is pruned by 6 bases and J by 3 bases, leaving 0 bases of the junction without a gene match. The CDR3 goes from the cysteine to the phenylalanine over 12 residues. Only the CDR3 region is kept as DNA, spanning 36 bases read in frame from base 1. CDR1 and CDR2 were assigned from the germline V gene (reference sequence) as MNHNY and SVGAGI. TCRbeta CDR3 regions were amplified from genomic DNA by means of the immunoSEQ Assay, a bias-controlled multiplex PCR. In the source study's methods: The number of nucleated cells in each sample was estimated by amplification of reference gene primers within the assay. Sequence reads were collapsed and filtered to measure the absolute abundance of every unique TCRbeta CDR3 rearrangement. For each sample, productive Simpson clonality was calculated by taking the square root of Simpson's diversity index across productive rearrangements. Entries here come from immuneACCESS through TCRdb and include only in-frame sequences with V and J called. Some clones fail to appear in such tables; in the studies checked, an unresolved V gene covers under half of the shortfall, and the cause of the remainder is unknown. V and J calls and clone size follow that table, whereas D and trimming were derived from the DNA. The sample table contains a few hundred thousand clones; only one count was recorded for roughly nine tenths of them. 3% to 4% of the sample lies in the top ten.

As for this clone: The clone's antigen remains unknown. Base qualities were left out, and no much larger clone turns up one base away.

In Seattle, one collaborating source enrolled patients while the infection was active and tracked those patients longitudinally over the course of disease. The collaborating institutions used their own protocols to collect whole blood in K2EDTA tubes. Collaborator samples were shipped for TCRbeta analysis as frozen whole blood, isolated PBMCs, or DNA extracted from either sample type. This sequence was found in a woman aged 60 to 75 with COVID-19, enrolled during active disease. The chain was built from TRBV6-6 and TRBJ1-1; the junction holds 8 bases that match TRBD1. The sample comprised peripheral blood. The CDR3 protein sequence reads: CASRTGDTEAFF. The DNA is TGTGCCAGCAGGACAGGGGACACTGAAGCTTTCTTT.